This TCR beta chain stems from a study of shared clonotypes between healthy human individuals. Study at large: The cohort comprised a couple of women and a few men. Their ages spanned 18 to 49 years. Study conclusions and caveats: The study found approximately 5% of naive CD4 clonotypes shared across several donors. Sequencing depth was predicted to influence how clonotypes are shared among donors.

Turning to this clone: Its target is not known.

An assay was performed, and its level was deep. Here immunoSEQ multiplex PCR was the method, and the copy in TCRdb shows in-frame clones only, minus some. This sample has 110,000 or so clones; around 73% occur once, and the top ten carry around 23%. CDR3 length: 16 amino acids. The V segment lost 5 bases and the J segment 1 base; nucleotides outside the gene matches: 3. Germline loops: CDR1 MNHEY, CDR2 SMNVEV (reference sequence). The J gene is TRBJ2-2, the V gene TRBV27; 11 positions match TRBD2. The receptor was isolated from a woman younger than 45 in good health. The sequenced sample was memory CD8+ T cells sorted from blood. Regarding subset: CD45RO+ cells pooled with CCR7-negative TemRA cells. CDR3 coding DNA: TGTGCCAGCAGTGCGACTAGCGGGGTGAACACCGGGGAGCTGTTTTTT. Translation gives CASSATSGVNTGELFF.